Detailed here is one TCR beta chain. What antigen it recognizes has not been identified. Qualities for individual bases were not recorded, and no much larger clone is one base off. The germline ends are 9 bases apart after V is trimmed by 1 base and J by 0 bases. According to the germline V gene (reference sequence), CDR1 reads SEHNR and CDR2 reads FQNEAQ. From the cysteine through the phenylalanine, the CDR3 covers 16 amino acids. Solely the CDR3 DNA is kept, with 48 bases framed from the first base. Using the immunoSEQ assay, TCRB CDR3 regions were amplified from roughly 1.8 micrograms of genomic DNA, or from all available DNA when less than that was on hand. The multiplex PCR relied on 60 forward primers for TCR V beta segments and 13 reverse primers for J beta segments. Synthetic control templates were spiked into each sample at limiting dilution to estimate reads per starting template. Reads of 87 bp were generated by sequencing on the Illumina HiSeq System. The authors processed their data as follows. PCR and sequencing errors were removed by merging closely related sequences with a nearest neighbor algorithm. TCR overlap was defined as the percentage of unique tumor TCR beta sequences that were also found in the peripheral blood of the same patient. Sourced from immuneACCESS, this table was stored by TCRdb with only in-frame sequences that have V and J called. A share of the clones is absent; for the studies checked, an unresolved V gene accounts for under half, and the remainder has no known explanation. That table gives V, J and clone size, and the DNA gave D and trimming. This sample lists 60,000 to 70,000 clones; 80% to 85% were detected once. The top ten constitute about 10% of the sample.

To be selected, patients needed enough residual fresh-frozen tumor tissue and more than two years of available survival data. None of the glioblastoma patients carried an isocitrate dehydrogenase mutation, although molecular status otherwise varied. PBMC were collected before vaccination, two weeks after the third vaccination, and at tumor progression when it occurred. Genomic DNA was extracted with the Qiagen DNeasy Blood extraction Kit. This sample is drawn from a study of glioma-infiltrating T cells after dendritic cell vaccination (TCRdb year 2016). Notes on the research overall: A cohort of roughly 15 glioblastoma patients from Phase I and II dendritic cell vaccination trials was included, of whom 9 were newly diagnosed and 6 had recurrent disease. Each patient was given three intradermal dendritic cell vaccine injections, spaced two weeks apart, in the arm below the axilla. TCR sequencing metrics, including TIL content and tumor-blood repertoire overlap, were correlated with survival after dendritic cell vaccination. The vaccine was prepared from monocyte-derived dendritic cells that were cultured for more than six days with IL-4 and GM-CSF and then pulsed overnight with autologous tumor lysate. Deep sequencing of TCR beta CDR3 regions was used to quantify tumor-infiltrating lymphocyte content and compare tumor and blood repertoires in dendritic cell-vaccinated glioblastoma patients. Autologous tumor lysate-pulsed dendritic cell vaccination was administered to the patients between about 2003 and 2012.

What the research found in general, with its limitations: The three-group TCR overlap response model was described as speculative and requiring prospective validation. TCR clonality showed no direct relationship with survival, which suggests that a diverse polyclonal response may be important. The cohort was small and heterogeneous, with few patients having full blood and tumor sets and even fewer initial-recurrent tumor pairs. After dendritic cell vaccination, a higher estimated pretreatment TIL content predicted longer time to progression and longer overall survival.

The rearrangement combines TRBV7-9 with TRBJ1-4; the D gene is perhaps TRBD1, from 6 matching bases. The sequence was collected from a human donor with glioblastoma. The sequencing here drew on blood, taken before dendritic cell vaccination. The DNA reads TGTGCCAGCAGCTTAGGTGACAGGACAACTAATGAAAAACTGTTTTTT. Its translation reads: CASSLGDRTTNEKLFF. Full variable domain (CDR3 extended with the reference TRBV7-9 and TRBJ1-4 proteins): DTGVSQNPRHKITKRGQNVTFRCDPISEHNRLYWYRQTLGQGPEFLTYFQNEAQLEKSRLLSDRFSAERPKGSFSTLEIQRTEQGDSAMYLCASSLGDRTTNEKLFFGSGTQLSVL.